The text below deals with one T cell receptor beta chain. Positively selected for CCR7, the CD45RO-negative cells used as naive CD8 cells excluded terminally differentiated effector memory CD45RA+ cells. The sample originates from a study of shared clonotypes between healthy human individuals. In germline, CDR1 is MDHEN, CDR2 SYDVKM. The length of the CDR3 is 14 residues. The V and J ends lost 4 bases and 0 bases respectively, with 9 bases between them. Measured with immunoSEQ multiplex PCR; TCRdb has only the in-frame clones, and not every one. Among 600,000 or so clones listed, 95% to 98% were seen once.

V gene TRBV28 combines with J gene TRBJ1-1; D possibly corresponds to TRBD1 (6 bases). The receptor's source is a man aged 25-40 years in good health. The sample taken for sequencing was naive CD8+ T cells sorted from blood. CDR3 coding DNA: TGTGCCAGCAGTTCAACAGGGCTGAACACTGAAGCTTTCTTT. Protein: CASSSTGLNTEAFF.